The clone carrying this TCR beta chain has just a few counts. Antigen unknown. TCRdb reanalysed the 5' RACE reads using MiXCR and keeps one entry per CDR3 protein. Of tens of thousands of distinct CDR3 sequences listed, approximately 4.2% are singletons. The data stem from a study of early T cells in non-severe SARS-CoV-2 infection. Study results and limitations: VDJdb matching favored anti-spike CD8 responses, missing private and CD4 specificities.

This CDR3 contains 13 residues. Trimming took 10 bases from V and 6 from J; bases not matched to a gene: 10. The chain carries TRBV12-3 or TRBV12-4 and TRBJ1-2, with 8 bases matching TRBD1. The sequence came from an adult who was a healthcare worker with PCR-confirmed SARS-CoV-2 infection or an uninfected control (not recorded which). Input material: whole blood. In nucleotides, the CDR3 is TGTGCCACCGATTCCCCGGACAGGGATGGCTACACCTTC. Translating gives CATDSPDRDGYTF.